This T cell receptor beta chain was retrieved from a study of OX40 agonist ivuxolimab in advanced cancers. Study in general: A mean age of roughly 60 years, range 23 to 79, was recorded, and around 85% were male. Treatment received earlier with anti-PD-1, anti-PD-L1 or anti-CTLA-4 agents was allowed, and 40% had some.

Whole-study results and caveats: Expanded peripheral T cells had an undetermined antigen specificity.

This CDR3 has 17 residues. Blood sampling was done at baseline, cycle 4 day 1, and cycle 7 day 1. Profiling relied on immunoSEQ multiplex PCR, and the TCRdb table lists in-frame clones only, not all of them. In the table there are roughly 45,000 clones, around 86% of which are singletons. With respect to this clone: Its antigen is as yet unknown.

Sequencing used CD4+ or CD8+ T cells sorted from blood, obtained in a trial of the OX40 agonist ivuxolimab. The receptor was derived from an adult with an advanced solid tumor such as melanoma, head and neck, liver or kidney cancer. The rearrangement links TRBV21-1 to TRBJ2-5. TRBV21-1 is classified as a pseudogene. As DNA, the CDR3 is TGTGCCAGCAGCGCTTATAAGACCGGGACCCCCCAAGAGACCCAGTACTTC. Protein: CASSAYKTGTPQETQYF.